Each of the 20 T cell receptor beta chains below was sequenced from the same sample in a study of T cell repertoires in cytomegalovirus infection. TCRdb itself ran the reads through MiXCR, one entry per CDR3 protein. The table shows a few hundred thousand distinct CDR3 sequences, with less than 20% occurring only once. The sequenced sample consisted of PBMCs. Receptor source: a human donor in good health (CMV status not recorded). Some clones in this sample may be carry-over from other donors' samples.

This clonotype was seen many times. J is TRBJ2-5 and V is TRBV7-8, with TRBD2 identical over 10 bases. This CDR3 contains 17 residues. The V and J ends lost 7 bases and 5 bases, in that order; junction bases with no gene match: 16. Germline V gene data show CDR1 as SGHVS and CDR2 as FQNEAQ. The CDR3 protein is CASNRGPGLARPETQYF. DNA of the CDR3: TGTGCCAGCAACAGGGGCCCGGGACTAGCGAGGCCCGAGACCCAGTACTTC.

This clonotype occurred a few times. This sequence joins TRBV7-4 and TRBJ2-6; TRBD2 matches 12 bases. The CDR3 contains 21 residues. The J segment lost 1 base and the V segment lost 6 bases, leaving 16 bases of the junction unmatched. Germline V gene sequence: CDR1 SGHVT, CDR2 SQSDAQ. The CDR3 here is CASSYLGLAGPQKSGANVLTF. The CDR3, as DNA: TGTGCCAGCAGTTATCTTGGACTAGCGGGACCCCAAAAGTCTGGGGCCAACGTCCTGACTTTC.

CDR3 amino acids: CAISDPSVDRYEQYF. The CDR3 coding sequence is TGTGCCATCAGTGACCCTAGCGTTGACCGCTACGAGCAGTACTTC. The chain carries TRBV10-3 and TRBJ2-7, with a weak D call TRBD2 (6 bases). V was clipped by 3 bases and J by 3 bases, with 15 bases between them. Germline lookup yields CDR1 ENHRY and CDR2 SYGVKD. This CDR3 contains 15 residues.

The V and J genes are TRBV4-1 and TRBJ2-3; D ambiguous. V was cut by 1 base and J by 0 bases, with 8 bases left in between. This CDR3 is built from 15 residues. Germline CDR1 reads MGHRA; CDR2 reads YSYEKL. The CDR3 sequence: CASSQVKLSTDTQYF. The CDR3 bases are TGCGCCAGCAGCCAAGTTAAGTTAAGCACAGATACGCAGTATTTT.

The CDR3 DNA sequence: TGTGCCAGCAGCGAGGGGGGGCGCGAAACCGGGGAGCTGTTTTTT. It is translated as CASSEGGRETGELFF. The chain has TRBV6-1 and TRBJ2-2; D is possibly TRBD2 (7 bases). The CDR3 runs 15 residues. Germline CDR1 reads MNHNS; CDR2 reads SASEGT. Between the trimmed V and J ends, which lost 6 bases and 5 bases, there was a span of 16 bases.

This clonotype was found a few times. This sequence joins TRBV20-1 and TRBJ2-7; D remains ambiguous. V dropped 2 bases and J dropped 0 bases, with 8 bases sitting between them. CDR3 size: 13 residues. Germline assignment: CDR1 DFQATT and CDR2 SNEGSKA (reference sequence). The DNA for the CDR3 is TGCAGTGCTAGATTGGGAACCTCCTACGAGCAGTACTTC. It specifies CSARLGTSYEQYF.

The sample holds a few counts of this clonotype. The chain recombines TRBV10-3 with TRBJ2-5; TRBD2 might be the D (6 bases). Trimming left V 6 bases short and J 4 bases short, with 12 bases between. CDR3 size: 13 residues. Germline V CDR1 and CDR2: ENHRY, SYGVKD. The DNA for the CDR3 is TGTGCCATCAGGGAGGGCGCCGCAGAGACCCAGTACTTC. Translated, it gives CAIREGAAETQYF.

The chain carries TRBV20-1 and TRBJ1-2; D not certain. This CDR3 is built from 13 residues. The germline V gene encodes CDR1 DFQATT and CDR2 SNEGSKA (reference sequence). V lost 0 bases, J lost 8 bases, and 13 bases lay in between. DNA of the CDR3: TGCAGTGCTAGAGATCGAATAATCGGGGGCTACACCTTC. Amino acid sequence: CSARDRIIGGYTF.

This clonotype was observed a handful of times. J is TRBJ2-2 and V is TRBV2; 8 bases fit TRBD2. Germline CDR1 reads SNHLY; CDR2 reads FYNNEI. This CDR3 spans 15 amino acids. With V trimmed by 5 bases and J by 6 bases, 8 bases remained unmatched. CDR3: CASSPRGGPAGELFF. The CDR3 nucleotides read TGTGCCAGCAGTCCCCGGGGGGGTCCTGCCGGGGAGCTGTTTTTT. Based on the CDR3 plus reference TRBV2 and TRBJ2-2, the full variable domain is EPEVTQTPSHQVTQMGQEVILRCVPISNHLYFYWYRQILGQKVEFLVSFYNNEISEKSEIFDDQFSVERPDGSNFTLKIRSTKLEDSAMYFCASSPRGGPAGELFFGEGSRLTVL.

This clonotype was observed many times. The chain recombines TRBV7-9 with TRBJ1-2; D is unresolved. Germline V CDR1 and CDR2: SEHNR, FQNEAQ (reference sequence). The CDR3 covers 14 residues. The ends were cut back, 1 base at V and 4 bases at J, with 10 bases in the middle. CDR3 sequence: CASSLGGARYGYTF. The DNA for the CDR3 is TGTGCCAGCAGCTTAGGGGGTGCGCGCTATGGCTACACCTTC.

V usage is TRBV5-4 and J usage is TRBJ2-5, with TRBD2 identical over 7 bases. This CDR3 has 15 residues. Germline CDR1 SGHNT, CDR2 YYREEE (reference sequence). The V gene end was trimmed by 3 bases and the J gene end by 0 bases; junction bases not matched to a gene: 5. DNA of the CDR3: TGTGCCAGCAGCTACCGGGACTACTACCAAGAGACCCAGTACTTC. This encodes CASSYRDYYQETQYF. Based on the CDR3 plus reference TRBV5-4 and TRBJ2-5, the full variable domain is ETGVTQSPTHLIKTRGQQVTLRCSSQSGHNTVSWYQQALGQGPQFIFQYYREEENGRGNFPPRFSGLQFPNYSSELNVNALELDDSALYLCASSYRDYYQETQYFGPGTRLLVL.

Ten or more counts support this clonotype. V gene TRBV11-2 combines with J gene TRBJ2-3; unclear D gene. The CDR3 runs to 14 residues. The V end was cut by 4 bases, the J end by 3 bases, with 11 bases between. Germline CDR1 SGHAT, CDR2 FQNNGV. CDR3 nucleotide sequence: TGTGCCAGCAGCTCCAACCCCGGGACAGATACGCAGTATTTT. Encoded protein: CASSSNPGTDTQYF.

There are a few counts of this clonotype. The CDR3 DNA reads as TGTGCCAGTTCTGCGGGGAACATTCAGTACTTC. This codes for CASSAGNIQYF. This chain uses TRBV19 with TRBJ2-4; a weak D match, TRBD2 (6 bases). V was pared by 8 bases and J by 7 bases, with 9 bases between. The CDR3 is 11 residues long. Germline V CDR1 and CDR2: LNHDA, SQIVND (reference sequence).

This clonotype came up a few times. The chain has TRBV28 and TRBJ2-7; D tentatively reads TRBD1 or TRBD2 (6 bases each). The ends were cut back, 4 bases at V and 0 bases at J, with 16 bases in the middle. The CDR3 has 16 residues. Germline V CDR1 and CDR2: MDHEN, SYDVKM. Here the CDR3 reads CASSSHMGGSSYEQYF. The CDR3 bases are TGTGCCAGCAGTTCGCATATGGGGGGCAGCTCCTACGAGCAGTACTTC.

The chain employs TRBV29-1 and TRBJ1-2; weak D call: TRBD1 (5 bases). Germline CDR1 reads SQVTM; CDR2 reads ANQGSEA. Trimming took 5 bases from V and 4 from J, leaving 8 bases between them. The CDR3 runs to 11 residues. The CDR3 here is CSVWGFYGYTF. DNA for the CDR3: TGCAGCGTTTGGGGGTTCTATGGCTACACCTTC.

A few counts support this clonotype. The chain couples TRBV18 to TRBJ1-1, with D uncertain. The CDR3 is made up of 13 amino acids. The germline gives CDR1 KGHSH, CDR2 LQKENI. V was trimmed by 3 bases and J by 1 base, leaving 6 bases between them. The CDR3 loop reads CASSPPQNTEAFF. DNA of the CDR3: TGTGCCAGCTCACCCCCACAGAACACTGAAGCTTTCTTT.

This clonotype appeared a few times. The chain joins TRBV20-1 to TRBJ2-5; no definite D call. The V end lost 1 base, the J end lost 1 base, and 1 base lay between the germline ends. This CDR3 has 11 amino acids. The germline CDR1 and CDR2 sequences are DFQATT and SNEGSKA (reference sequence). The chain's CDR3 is CSARAQETQYF. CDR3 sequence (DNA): TGCAGTGCTAGAGCCCAAGAGACCCAGTACTTC.

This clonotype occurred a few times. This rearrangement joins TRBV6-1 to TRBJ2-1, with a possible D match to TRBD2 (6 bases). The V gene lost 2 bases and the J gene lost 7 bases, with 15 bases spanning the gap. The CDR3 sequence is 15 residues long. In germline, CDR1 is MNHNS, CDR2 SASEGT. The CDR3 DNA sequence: TGTGCCAGCAGTGAAATTTTTAACGGAGGGAATGAGCAGTTCTTC. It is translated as CASSEIFNGGNEQFF.

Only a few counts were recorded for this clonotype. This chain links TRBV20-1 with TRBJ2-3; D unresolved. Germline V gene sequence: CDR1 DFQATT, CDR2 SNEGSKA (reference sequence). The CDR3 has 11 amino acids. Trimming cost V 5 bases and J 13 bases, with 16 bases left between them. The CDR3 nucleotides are TGCAGTGCTGGGCCGGATACAGTAGAGTATTTT. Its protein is CSAGPDTVEYF.

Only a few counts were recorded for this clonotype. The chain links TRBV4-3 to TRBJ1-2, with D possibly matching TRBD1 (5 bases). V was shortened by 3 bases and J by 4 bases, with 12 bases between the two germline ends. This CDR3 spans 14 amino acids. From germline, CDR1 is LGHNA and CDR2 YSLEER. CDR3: CASSQGTGIYGYTF. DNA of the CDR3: TGCGCCAGCAGCCAGGGGACGGGAATCTATGGCTACACCTTC.